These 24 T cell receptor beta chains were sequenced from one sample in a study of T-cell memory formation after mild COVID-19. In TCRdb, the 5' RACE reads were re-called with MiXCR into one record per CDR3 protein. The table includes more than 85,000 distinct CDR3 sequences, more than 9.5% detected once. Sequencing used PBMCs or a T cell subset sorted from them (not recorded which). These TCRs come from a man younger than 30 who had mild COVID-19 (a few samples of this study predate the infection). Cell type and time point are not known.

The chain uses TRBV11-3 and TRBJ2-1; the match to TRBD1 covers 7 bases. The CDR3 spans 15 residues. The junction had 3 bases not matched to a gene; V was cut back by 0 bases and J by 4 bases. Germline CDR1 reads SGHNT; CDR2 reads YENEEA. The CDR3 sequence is CASSLDPGQYNEQFF. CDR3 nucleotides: TGTGCCAGCAGCTTAGATCCGGGACAGTACAATGAGCAGTTCTTC.

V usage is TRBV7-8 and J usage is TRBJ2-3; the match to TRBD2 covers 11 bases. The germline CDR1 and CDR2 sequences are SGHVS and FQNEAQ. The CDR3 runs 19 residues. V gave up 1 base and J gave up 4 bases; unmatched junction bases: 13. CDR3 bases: TGTGCCAGCAGCTTAGGAGCTAGCGGGGGGCCCGGGCAAGCAGATACGCAGTATTTT. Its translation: CASSLGASGGPGQADTQYF.

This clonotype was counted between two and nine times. The CDR3 reads CASSSPAGGGNEQFF. In nucleotides, the CDR3 is TGTGCCAGCAGCTCCCCAGCGGGGGGTGGGAATGAGCAGTTCTTC. V and J are TRBV7-9 and TRBJ2-1, with TRBD2 matching over 9 bases. CDR1 and CDR2 from the germline V gene are SEHNR and FQNEAQ (reference sequence). J was trimmed by 7 bases and V by 4 bases; bases with no gene match: 8. This CDR3 has 15 amino acids.

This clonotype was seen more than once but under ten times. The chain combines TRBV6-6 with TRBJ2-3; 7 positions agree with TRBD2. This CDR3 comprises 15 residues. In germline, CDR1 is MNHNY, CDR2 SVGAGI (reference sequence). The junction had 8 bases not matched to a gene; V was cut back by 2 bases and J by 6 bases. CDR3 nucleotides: TGTGCCAGCAGTTACCCCCCCAGCGGGGAGGATACGCAGTATTTT. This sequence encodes CASSYPPSGEDTQYF.

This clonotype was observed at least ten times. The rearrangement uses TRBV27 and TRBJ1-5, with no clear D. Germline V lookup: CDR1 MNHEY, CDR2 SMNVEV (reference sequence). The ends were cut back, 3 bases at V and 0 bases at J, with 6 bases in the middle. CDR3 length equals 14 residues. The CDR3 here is CASSFRYSNQPQHF. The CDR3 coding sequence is TGTGCCAGCAGTTTCCGGTATAGCAATCAGCCCCAGCATTTT.

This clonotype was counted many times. CDR3 residues: CASSQDQAGNTGELFF. The CDR3 bases are TGCGCCAGCAGCCAAGATCAAGCGGGAAACACCGGGGAGCTGTTTTTT. This chain joins TRBV4-3 and TRBJ2-2; TRBD2 agrees at 7 bases. Germline V gives CDR1 LGHNA, CDR2 YSLEER. The CDR3 has 16 residues. V lost 0 bases and J lost 2; bases outside the gene matches: 3.

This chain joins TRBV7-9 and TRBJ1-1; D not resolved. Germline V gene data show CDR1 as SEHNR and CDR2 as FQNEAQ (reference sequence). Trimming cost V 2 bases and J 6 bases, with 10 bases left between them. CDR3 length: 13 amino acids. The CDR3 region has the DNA TGTGCCAGCAGCTTAAACAACGGCGCTGAAGCTTTCTTT. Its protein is CASSLNNGAEAFF.

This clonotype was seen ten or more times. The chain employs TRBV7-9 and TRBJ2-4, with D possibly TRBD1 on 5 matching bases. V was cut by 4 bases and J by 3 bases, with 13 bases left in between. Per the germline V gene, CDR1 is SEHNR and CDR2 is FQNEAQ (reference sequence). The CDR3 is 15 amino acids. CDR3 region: CASSSAQGSKNIQYF. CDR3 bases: TGTGCCAGCAGCTCGGCCCAGGGAAGCAAAAACATTCAGTACTTC.

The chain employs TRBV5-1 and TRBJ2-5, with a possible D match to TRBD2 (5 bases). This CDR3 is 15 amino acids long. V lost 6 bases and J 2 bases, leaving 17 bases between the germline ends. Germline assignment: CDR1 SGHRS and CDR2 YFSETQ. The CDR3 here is CASTPRGADQETQYF. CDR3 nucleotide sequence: TGCGCCAGCACCCCCCGGGGAGCAGATCAAGAGACCCAGTACTTC.

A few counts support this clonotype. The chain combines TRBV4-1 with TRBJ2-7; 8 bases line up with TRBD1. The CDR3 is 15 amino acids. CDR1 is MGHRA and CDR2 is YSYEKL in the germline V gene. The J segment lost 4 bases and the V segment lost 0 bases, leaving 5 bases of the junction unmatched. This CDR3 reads CASSQDSGGLYEQYF. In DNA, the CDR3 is TGCGCCAGCAGCCAAGATTCAGGGGGCCTTTACGAGCAGTACTTC.

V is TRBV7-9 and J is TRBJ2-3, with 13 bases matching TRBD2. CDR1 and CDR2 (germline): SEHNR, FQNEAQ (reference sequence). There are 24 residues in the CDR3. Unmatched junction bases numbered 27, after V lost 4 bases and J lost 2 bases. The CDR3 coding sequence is TGTGCCAGCAGCTATGGAACCCGGACCGGGGGCGACTGGACTAGCGGGGGCTCCACAGATACGCAGTATTTT. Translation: CASSYGTRTGGDWTSGGSTDTQYF.

Written as DNA, the CDR3 is TGTGCCAGCAGCTTACTCCCAGGGAACACTGAAGCTTTCTTT. This sequence encodes CASSLLPGNTEAFF. The V call is TRBV13, the J call TRBJ1-1; no clear D gene. CDR1 and CDR2 (germline): PRHDT, FYEKMQ (reference sequence). The CDR3 runs 14 residues. V gave up 2 bases and J gave up 1 base, with 8 bases separating them. The full variable domain, in which reference TRBV13 and TRBJ1-1 provide the parts outside the CDR3, is AAGVIQSPRHLIKEKRETATLKCYPIPRHDTVYWYQQGPGQDPQFLISFYEKMQSDKGSIPDRFSAQQFSDYHSELNMSSLELGDSALYFCASSLLPGNTEAFFGQGTRLTVV.

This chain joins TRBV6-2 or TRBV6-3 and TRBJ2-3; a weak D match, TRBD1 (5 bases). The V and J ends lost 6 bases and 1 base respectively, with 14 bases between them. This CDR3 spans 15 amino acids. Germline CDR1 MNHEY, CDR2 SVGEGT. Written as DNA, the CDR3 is TGTGCCAGCAGAGAAGGGTCAGGGCGCACAGATACGCAGTATTTT. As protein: CASREGSGRTDTQYF.

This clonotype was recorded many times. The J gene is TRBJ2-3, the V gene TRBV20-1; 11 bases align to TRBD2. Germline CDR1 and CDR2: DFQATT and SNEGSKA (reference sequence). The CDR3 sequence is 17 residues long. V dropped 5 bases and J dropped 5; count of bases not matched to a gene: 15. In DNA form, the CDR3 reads TGCAGTGCTGCCACCGGGACTAGCGGCCCAGGAGGAGATACGCAGTATTTT. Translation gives CSAATGTSGPGGDTQYF.

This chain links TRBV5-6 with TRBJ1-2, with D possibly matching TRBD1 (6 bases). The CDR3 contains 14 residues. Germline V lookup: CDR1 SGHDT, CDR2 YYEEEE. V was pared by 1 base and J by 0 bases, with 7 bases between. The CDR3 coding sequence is TGTGCCAGCAGCTTGACAGGGACTAACTATGGCTACACCTTC. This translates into CASSLTGTNYGYTF.

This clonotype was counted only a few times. The CDR3 region has the DNA TGTGCCAGCAGCGGCAGTAGCAAGAACACCGGGGAGCTGTTTTTT. Residues: CASSGSSKNTGELFF. This chain joins TRBV7-9 and TRBJ2-2, with D unresolved. The germline V and J ends were trimmed by 5 bases and 1 base, with 11 bases remaining between them. This CDR3 is 15 amino acids long. In germline, CDR1 is SEHNR, CDR2 FQNEAQ (reference sequence).

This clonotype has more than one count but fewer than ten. CDR3 in amino acids: CASSSGQGEQPQHF. Written as DNA, the CDR3 is TGTGCCAGCAGCTCCGGACAGGGGGAACAGCCCCAGCATTTT. The chain employs TRBV12-3 or TRBV12-4 and TRBJ1-5; 10 nucleotides line up with TRBD1. The junction had 6 bases not matched to a gene; V was cut back by 6 bases and J by 7 bases. This CDR3 comprises 14 residues.

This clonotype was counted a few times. CDR3 region: CASAPLSSSNNEQFF. The DNA of the CDR3 is TGTGCCAGTGCCCCTCTATCCAGTTCGAACAATGAGCAGTTCTTC. The rearrangement uses TRBV19 and TRBJ2-1; no clear D gene. The CDR3 covers 15 residues. The V gene lost 8 bases and the J gene lost 5 bases, with 19 bases spanning the gap. In germline, CDR1 is LNHDA, CDR2 SQIVND (reference sequence).

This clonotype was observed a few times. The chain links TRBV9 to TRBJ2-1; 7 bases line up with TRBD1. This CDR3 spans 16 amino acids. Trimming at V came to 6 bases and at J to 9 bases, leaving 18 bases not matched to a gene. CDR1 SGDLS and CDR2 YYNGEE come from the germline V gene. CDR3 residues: CASTKTDRLPGSEQFF. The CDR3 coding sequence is TGTGCCAGCACCAAAACGGACAGGCTCCCGGGAAGTGAGCAGTTCTTC.

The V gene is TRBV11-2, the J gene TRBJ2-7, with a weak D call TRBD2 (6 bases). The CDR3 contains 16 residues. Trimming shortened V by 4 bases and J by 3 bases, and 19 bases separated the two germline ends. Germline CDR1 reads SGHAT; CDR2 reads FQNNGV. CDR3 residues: CASSSPSAGPSYEQYV. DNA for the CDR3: TGTGCCAGCAGCTCCCCATCTGCGGGGCCCAGCTACGAGCAGTACGTC.

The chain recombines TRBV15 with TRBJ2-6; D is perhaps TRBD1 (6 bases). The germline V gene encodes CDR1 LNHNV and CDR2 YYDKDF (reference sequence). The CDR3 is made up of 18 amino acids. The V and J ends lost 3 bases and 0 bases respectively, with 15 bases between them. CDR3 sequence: CATSRDSARTSGANVLTF. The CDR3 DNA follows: TGTGCCACCAGCAGGGACAGTGCCCGAACCTCTGGGGCCAACGTCCTGACTTTC.

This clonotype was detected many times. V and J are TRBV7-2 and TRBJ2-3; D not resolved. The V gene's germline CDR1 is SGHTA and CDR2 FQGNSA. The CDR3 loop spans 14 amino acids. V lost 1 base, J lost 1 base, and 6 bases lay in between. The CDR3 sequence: CASSLVDGTDTQYF. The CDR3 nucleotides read TGTGCCAGCAGCTTAGTGGACGGCACAGATACGCAGTATTTT.

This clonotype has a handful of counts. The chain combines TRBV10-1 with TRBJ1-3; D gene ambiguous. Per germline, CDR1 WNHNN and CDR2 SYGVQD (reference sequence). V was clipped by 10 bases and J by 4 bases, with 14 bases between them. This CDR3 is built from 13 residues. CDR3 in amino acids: CATMSGAGNTIYF. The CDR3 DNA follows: TGCGCCACTATGTCCGGTGCCGGAAACACCATATATTTT.

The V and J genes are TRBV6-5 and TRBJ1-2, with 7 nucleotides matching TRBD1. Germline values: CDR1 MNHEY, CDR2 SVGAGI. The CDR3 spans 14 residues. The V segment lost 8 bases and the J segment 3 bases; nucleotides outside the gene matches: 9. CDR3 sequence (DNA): TGTGCCAGCTCATACAGGGACAGACACTATGGCTACACCTTC. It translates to CASSYRDRHYGYTF.